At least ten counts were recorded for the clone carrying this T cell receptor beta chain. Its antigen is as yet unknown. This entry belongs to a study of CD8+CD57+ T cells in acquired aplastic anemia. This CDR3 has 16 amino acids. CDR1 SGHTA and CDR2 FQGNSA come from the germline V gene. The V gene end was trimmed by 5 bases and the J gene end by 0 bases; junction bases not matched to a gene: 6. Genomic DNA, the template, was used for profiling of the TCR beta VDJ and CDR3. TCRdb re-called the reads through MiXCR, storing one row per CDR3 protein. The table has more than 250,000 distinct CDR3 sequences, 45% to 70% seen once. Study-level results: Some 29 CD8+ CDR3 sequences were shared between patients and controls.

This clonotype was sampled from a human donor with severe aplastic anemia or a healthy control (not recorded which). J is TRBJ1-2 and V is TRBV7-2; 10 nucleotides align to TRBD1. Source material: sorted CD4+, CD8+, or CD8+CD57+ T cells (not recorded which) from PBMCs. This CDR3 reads CASSQRQGATNYGYTF. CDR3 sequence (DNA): TGTGCCAGCAGCCAGAGACAGGGGGCGACTAACTATGGCTACACCTTC.